The text below deals with one T cell receptor (beta chain). The CDR3 length is 15 residues. The trim removed 5 bases at V and 4 bases at J, leaving 9 bases unmatched. Per the germline V gene, CDR1 is SGHRS and CDR2 is YFSETQ. Clones were read by immunoSEQ multiplex PCR, and TCRdb kept only the in-frame ones, dropping some. The table has about 120,000 clones, around 89% seen once. These data come from a study of blood T cell repertoires in COVID-19. Sequencing was done on a sample of peripheral blood. The sequence was obtained from a man aged 45-65 years with acute or convalescent COVID-19. V is TRBV5-1 and J is TRBJ1-1; 9 nucleotides match TRBD1. This chain's CDR3 is CASSPTQGAGTEAFF. The CDR3 DNA reads TGCGCCAGCAGTCCTACACAGGGGGCCGGCACTGAAGCTTTCTTT.